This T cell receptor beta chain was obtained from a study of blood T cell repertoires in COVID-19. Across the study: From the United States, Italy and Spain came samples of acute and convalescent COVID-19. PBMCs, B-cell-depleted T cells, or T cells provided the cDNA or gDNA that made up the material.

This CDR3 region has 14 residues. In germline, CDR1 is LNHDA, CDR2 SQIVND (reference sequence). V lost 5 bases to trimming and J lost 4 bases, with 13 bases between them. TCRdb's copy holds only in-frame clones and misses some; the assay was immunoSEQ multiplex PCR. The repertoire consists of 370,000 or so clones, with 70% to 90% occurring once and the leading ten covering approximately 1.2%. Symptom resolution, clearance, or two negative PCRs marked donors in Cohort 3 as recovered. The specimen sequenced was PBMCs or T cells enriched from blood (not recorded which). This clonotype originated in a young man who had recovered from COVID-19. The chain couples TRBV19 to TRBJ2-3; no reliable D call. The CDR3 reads CASSDKGTSDTQYF. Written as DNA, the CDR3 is TGTGCCAGTAGTGACAAAGGAACCTCAGATACGCAGTATTTT.